What follows are 23 T cell receptor beta chains derived from one specimen sequenced in a study of blood T cells in healthy people across ages. A second 7 to 11 cycle PCR used barcoded and J-beta primers. MiXCR, applied by TCRdb to the 5' RACE reads, yields one record per CDR3 protein. The sample includes 1.5 million to 2 million distinct CDR3 sequences, roughly 28% of them seen just once. Sequencing was performed on blood. Every receptor here comes from a woman aged 25 to 45 in good health.

V usage is TRBV6-7 and J usage is TRBJ2-1; no clear D gene. TRBV6-7 qualifies as an ORF whose function is uncertain. V lost 8 bases and J lost 8, with 10 bases in between. This CDR3 contains 11 residues. This chain's CDR3 is CASPRSHEQFF. Here the CDR3 DNA reads TGTGCCAGCCCAAGATCACATGAGCAGTTCTTC.

The genes are TRBV7-6 and TRBJ2-1, with D perhaps TRBD1 (5 bases). The V gene's germline CDR1 is SGHVS and CDR2 FNYEAQ. This CDR3 is 15 amino acids long. Between the trimmed V and J ends, which lost 3 bases and 3 bases, there was a span of 12 bases. For the CDR3, the DNA is TGTGCCAGCAGCTTGGGCAGGGCCTTCTACAATGAGCAGTTCTTC. This translates into CASSLGRAFYNEQFF.

The sample holds a few counts of this clonotype. The chain has TRBV7-6 and TRBJ1-2, with D possibly matching TRBD1 (6 bases). V lost 1 base and J 7 bases, leaving 13 bases between the germline ends. Germline V gene sequence: CDR1 SGHVS, CDR2 FNYEAQ. The CDR3 totals 14 residues. The CDR3 sequence is CASSLGVEGGGYTF. CDR3 sequence (DNA): TGTGCCAGCAGCTTAGGAGTCGAGGGGGGTGGCTACACCTTC. The full variable domain, in which reference TRBV7-6 and TRBJ1-2 provide the parts outside the CDR3, is GAGVSQSPRYKVTKRGQDVALRCDPISGHVSLYWYRQALGQGPEFLTYFNYEAQQDKSGLPNDRFSAERPEGSISTLTIQRTEQRDSAMYRCASSLGVEGGGYTFGSGTRLTVV.

In regard to this clonotype: A much larger clone lies a single base off, so this may be a read error. The J gene is TRBJ2-1, the V gene TRBV20-1, with D possibly TRBD2 on 5 matching bases. Per the germline V gene, CDR1 is DFQATT and CDR2 is SNEGSKA (reference sequence). The CDR3 loop spans 13 amino acids. CDR3 protein: CSAREDDYSEQFF. For the CDR3, the DNA is TGCAGTGCACGGGAAGACGACTACAGTGAGCAGTTCTTC.

The sample holds many counts of this clonotype. The chain links TRBV28 to TRBJ2-6; perhaps TRBD1 as D (6 bases). Trimming stripped 7 bases from V and 1 base from J, with 17 bases between. The CDR3 runs to 17 residues. CDR1 MDHEN and CDR2 SYDVKM come from the germline V gene. In nucleotides, the CDR3 is TGTGCCAGCATCAGGGGCAGGGAAAGTTCTGGGGCCAACGTCCTGACTTTC. As protein: CASIRGRESSGANVLTF.

This CDR3 is CASRMTSINYGYTF. CDR3 DNA: TGTGCCAGCAGGATGACCTCCATCAACTATGGCTACACCTTC. The rearrangement uses TRBV2 and TRBJ1-2; D unresolved. The CDR3 is 14 amino acids. CDR1 and CDR2 from the germline V gene are SNHLY and FYNNEI. Trimming stripped 6 bases from V and 2 bases from J, with 13 bases between.

This clonotype was counted ten times or more. The chain couples TRBV4-1 to TRBJ1-5; possibly TRBD1 for D (5 bases). Per the germline V gene, CDR1 is MGHRA and CDR2 is YSYEKL. With 2 bases removed from V and 6 bases from J, the gap between germline ends came to 14 bases. This CDR3 has 15 amino acids. DNA for the CDR3: TGCGCCAGCAGCCAACCCGACCGACAGTCTCAGCCCCAGCATTTT. It yields the protein CASSQPDRQSQPQHF.

The chain links TRBV3-1 to TRBJ2-1, with D perhaps assigned TRBD1 or TRBD2 (5 bases each). CDR1 and CDR2 (germline): LGHDT, YNNKEL (reference sequence). The CDR3 loop spans 11 amino acids. Trimming removed 4 bases at V and 12 bases at J, with 10 bases between. The CDR3, as DNA: TGTGCCAGCAGCCGAGGGGTGAGGCAGTTCTTC. This encodes CASSRGVRQFF.

In regard to this clonotype: This may be a read error: a much more frequent sequence differs by one nucleotide. The chain has TRBV9 and TRBJ2-1; 7 bases are a match to TRBD2. The CDR3 has 15 amino acids. Germline CDR1 reads SGDLS; CDR2 reads YYNGEE. CDR3 sequence (DNA): TGTGCCAGCGGCGTAGCGGCTAGCGGATCTTATGAGCAGTTCTTC. As protein: CASGVAASGSYEQFF.

V is TRBV24-1 and J is TRBJ2-1; D uncertain. The CDR3 is 14 amino acids. Germline assignment: CDR1 KGHDR and CDR2 SFDVKD. The V gene lost 1 base and the J gene lost 5 bases, with 8 bases spanning the gap. CDR3 protein: CATSDFFRDNEQFF. In DNA, the CDR3 is TGTGCCACCAGTGATTTCTTCCGAGACAATGAGCAGTTCTTC.

Regarding this clonotype: A much larger clone is a single base away; this may be a read error. The chain uses TRBV5-5 and TRBJ1-1; D gene ambiguous. Germline CDR1 and CDR2: SGHKS and YYEKEE (reference sequence). This CDR3 contains 13 residues. CDR3 DNA sequence: TGTGTCAGCAGCTTGCAAAGCAACACTGAAGCTTTCTTT. Its protein product is CVSSLQSNTEAFF. The whole variable domain, remainder taken from reference TRBV5-5 and TRBJ1-1, is DAGVTQSPTHLIKTRGQQVTLRCSPISGHKSVSWYQQVLGQGPQFIFQYYEKEERGRGNFPDRFSARQFPNYSSELNVNALLLGDSALYLCVSSLQSNTEAFFGQGTRLTVV.

About this clonotype: The junction and the germline gene differ at one end; a read error may be behind it. The rearrangement links TRBV12-3 or TRBV12-4 to TRBJ2-4; a weak D match, TRBD1 (6 bases). The CDR3 length is 13 residues. CDR3: CASSLDSQNIQCF. CDR3 DNA: TGTGCTAGCAGCCTGGACAGTCAAAACATTCAGTGCTTC.

Concerning this clonotype itself: The junction departs from the called germline gene at one end, perhaps through a read error. The chain joins TRBV5-1 to TRBJ2-3; tentatively, D is TRBD1 (6 bases). The length of the CDR3 is 15 residues. Germline assignment: CDR1 SGHRS and CDR2 YFSETQ. The CDR3 sequence: CASRLSGRDTDTQYF. The CDR3 nucleotides read TGCGCCAGCCGCTTAAGCGGCAGGGACACGGATACGCAGTATTTT.

In this sample, this clonotype turned up a few times. V is TRBV6-5 and J is TRBJ2-1; TRBD2 agrees at 10 bases. The length of the CDR3 is 14 residues. Per germline, CDR1 MNHEY and CDR2 SVGAGI. The J segment lost 8 bases and the V segment lost 6 bases, leaving 7 bases of the junction unmatched. CDR3 loop: CASRTSGGADEQFF. The CDR3 DNA reads TGTGCCAGCAGGACCAGCGGGGGGGCCGATGAGCAGTTCTTC.

This sequence joins TRBV20-1 and TRBJ2-1, with unresolved D. Germline CDR1 DFQATT, CDR2 SNEGSKA (reference sequence). The V and J ends lost 0 bases and 0 bases respectively, with 12 bases between them. This CDR3 region has 16 residues. CDR3 coding DNA: TGCAGTGCTAGAGATAAGGCGCTAAGCTCCTACAATGAGCAGTTCTTC. Its protein is CSARDKALSSYNEQFF.

This clonotype was found a few times. The genes are TRBV28 and TRBJ1-2, with 11 bases lining up with TRBD1. Trimming at V came to 5 bases and at J to 8 bases, leaving 13 bases not matched to a gene. This CDR3 has 16 residues. From germline, CDR1 is MDHEN and CDR2 SYDVKM. CDR3 residues: CASSPGQGESSRGYTF. Written as DNA, the CDR3 is TGTGCCAGCAGTCCGGGACAGGGGGAATCTTCACGGGGCTACACCTTC.

This clonotype was counted between two and nine times. The chain links TRBV9 to TRBJ1-4; D is ambiguous. V lost 4 bases to trimming and J lost 5 bases, with 9 bases between them. The V gene's germline CDR1 is SGDLS and CDR2 YYNGEE. The CDR3 length is 13 residues. The CDR3 sequence: CASSPTRNEKLFF. CDR3 sequence (DNA): TGTGCCAGCAGCCCGACAAGGAATGAAAAACTGTTTTTT.

The genes are TRBV6-5 and TRBJ2-7; D unclear. Per the germline V gene, CDR1 is MNHEY and CDR2 is SVGAGI. CDR3 length equals 14 residues. The V end was cut by 7 bases, the J end by 3 bases, with 16 bases between. CDR3 loop: CASNMKGPNYEQYF. In DNA form, the CDR3 reads TGTGCCAGCAACATGAAGGGCCCAAACTACGAGCAGTACTTC.

This chain connects TRBV27 to TRBJ1-1; D unresolved. This CDR3 has 15 amino acids. The V gene lost 1 base and the J gene lost 4 bases, with 13 bases spanning the gap. The V gene's germline CDR1 is MNHEY and CDR2 SMNVEV (reference sequence). Here the CDR3 DNA reads TGTGCCAGCAGTTTATATTCGGAGGTACCCACTGAAGCTTTCTTT. It translates to CASSLYSEVPTEAFF.

There are many counts of this clonotype. This chain connects TRBV7-9 to TRBJ2-1; perhaps TRBD1 as D (6 bases). The CDR3 runs 13 residues. The V end was cut by 5 bases, the J end by 8 bases, with 13 bases between. CDR1 is SEHNR and CDR2 is FQNEAQ in the germline V gene (reference sequence). The CDR3 spells CASSPTGPHEQFF. CDR3 coding DNA: TGTGCCAGCAGCCCAACAGGGCCCCATGAGCAGTTCTTC.

This chain joins TRBV5-1 and TRBJ1-1, with 7 bases matching TRBD1. The V segment lost 2 bases and the J segment 0 bases; nucleotides outside the gene matches: 7. This CDR3 is built from 16 residues. Germline CDR1 reads SGHRS; CDR2 reads YFSETQ. CDR3 residues: CASSFRDRLMNTEAFF. The CDR3 coding sequence is TGCGCCAGCAGCTTCCGGGACAGACTTATGAACACTGAAGCTTTCTTT.

The rearrangement joins TRBV9 to TRBJ2-4, with TRBD2 matching over 7 bases. Gene TRBJ2-7 matches the end of the DNA better, so the J call may be wrong. CDR3 length: 16 amino acids. Germline CDR1 and CDR2: SGDLS and YYNGEE. CDR3 sequence reads: CASSVAQQGGLNEQYF. The DNA of the CDR3 is TGTGCCAGCAGCGTAGCTCAGCAGGGAGGGCTAAACGAGCAGTACTTC.

J is TRBJ2-6 and V is TRBV28, with D uncertain. The CDR3 extends over 16 amino acids. Germline CDR1 MDHEN, CDR2 SYDVKM. Trimming took 1 base from V and 0 from J, leaving 7 bases between them. The CDR3 sequence is CASSLYSSSGANVLTF. CDR3 DNA sequence: TGTGCCAGCAGTTTATACTCAAGCTCTGGGGCCAACGTCCTGACTTTC. Complete variable domain (other parts from reference TRBV28 and TRBJ2-6): DVKVTQSSRYLVKRTGEKVFLECVQDMDHENMFWYRQDPGLGLRLIYFSYDVKMKEKGDIPEGYSVSREKKERFSLILESASTNQTSMYLCASSLYSSSGANVLTFGAGSRLTVL.